A selection of T cell receptor beta chains follows, all from one sample in a study of blood T cell repertoires in COVID-19. Clones were sequenced by immunoSEQ multiplex PCR, and TCRdb holds only the in-frame ones, with some missing. This repertoire shows some 150,000 clones, about 81% found once; its top ten account for about 4.3%. The sample was peripheral blood. The receptors originated from a woman older than 75 with acute or convalescent COVID-19. Both conserved end residues are part of each CDR3. A D gene is named only where the DNA matches it firmly. Size is omitted from some rows. Given values are once, few, many or a class for expanded clones.

.,TRBJ1-2,TRBV28,TRBD1,CASSPPQGRYGYTF,TGTGCCAGCAGTCCTCCACAGGGGCGATATGGCTACACCTTC
.,TRBJ1-1,TRBV4-1,.,CASSQLATGRARNTEAFF,TGCGCCAGCAGCCAGCTAGCCACTGGTCGGGCGAGGAACACTGAAGCTTTCTTT
.,TRBJ2-1,TRBV28,.,CASSPPSYNEQFF,TGTGCCAGCAGTCCCCCCTCTTACAATGAGCAGTTCTTC
.,TRBJ2-7,TRBV19,TRBD1,CASSIRTGGFYEQYF,TGTGCCAGTAGTATTCGGACAGGGGGCTTCTACGAGCAGTACTTC
.,TRBJ1-6,TRBV4-1,TRBD1,CASSSRTGRDSPLHF,TGCGCCAGCAGCTCCCGGACAGGGCGGGATTCACCCCTCCACTTT
.,TRBJ2-1,TRBV5-1,TRBD2,CASSLDAGGWSEQFF,TGCGCCAGCAGCTTGGATGCGGGGGGTTGGAGTGAGCAGTTCTTC
.,TRBJ2-2,TRBV2,.,CASSGTGSGELFF,TGTGCCAGCAGCGGTACAGGGTCCGGGGAGCTGTTTTTT
.,TRBJ1-2,TRBV5-4,.,CASSPQQGGGYTF,TGTGCCAGCAGCCCTCAACAGGGTGGAGGCTACACCTTC
.,TRBJ2-3,TRBV24-1,.,CATSDGGWSDTQYF,TGTGCCACCAGTGATGGAGGGTGGTCAGATACGCAGTATTTT
many,TRBJ2-3,TRBV4-1,.,CASSQNRWTDTQYF,TGCGCCAGCAGCCAGAATCGGTGGACAGATACGCAGTATTTT
.,TRBJ2-5,TRBV27,.,CARKGLPRQETQYF,TGTGCCAGAAAGGGACTTCCGCGGCAAGAGACCCAGTACTTC
.,TRBJ1-4,TRBV11-2,TRBD1,CASSLGQGAANEKLFF,TGTGCCAGCAGCTTAGGACAGGGGGCCGCTAATGAAAAACTGTTTTTT
.,TRBJ2-5,TRBV7-7,TRBD2,CASSLLGRGGGETQYF,TGTGCCAGCAGCTTACTAGGCAGGGGCGGGGGGGAGACCCAGTACTTC
.,TRBJ1-2,TRBV6-1,TRBD1,CASSEVLGGNYGYTF,TGTGCCAGCAGTGAAGTCTTAGGGGGCAACTATGGCTACACCTTC
once,TRBJ2-3,TRBV18,TRBD2,CASSPRASGSGTDTQYF,TGTGCCAGCTCACCAAGGGCTAGCGGGAGTGGGACAGATACGCAGTATTTT
.,TRBJ1-2,TRBV6-6,TRBD1,CASRLDRGYGYTF,TGTGCCAGCAGACTCGACAGGGGGTATGGCTACACCTTC
once,TRBJ1-2,TRBV5-4,.,CASSPGGFKNYGYTF,TGTGCCAGCAGCCCGGGGGGGTTCAAAAACTATGGCTACACCTTC
.,TRBJ2-1,TRBV30,TRBD2,CAWSLAGVFRSYNEQFF,TGTGCCTGGAGCCTAGCGGGAGTTTTTCGCTCCTACAATGAGCAGTTCTTC
.,TRBJ1-2,TRBV5-1,TRBD1,CASSFSQGQGTYGYTF,TGCGCCAGCAGCTTCTCTCAGGGACAGGGAACCTATGGCTACACCTTC
.,TRBJ1-5,TRBV28,.,CASSTTWVGANQPQHF,TGTGCCAGCAGCACCACCTGGGTTGGGGCCAATCAGCCCCAGCATTTT
.,TRBJ2-7,TRBV27,TRBD1,CASSAGQGRSSYEQYF,TGTGCCAGCAGCGCCGGACAGGGCCGTTCCTCCTACGAGCAGTACTTC
.,TRBJ1-2,TRBV27,TRBD1,CASSSTAWTGLNYGYTF,TGTGCCAGCAGTTCCACCGCATGGACAGGGCTTAACTATGGCTACACCTTC
.,TRBJ2-5,TRBV21-1,.,CASTKAFWEVRTRLQRRTETQYF,TGTGCCAGCACCAAGGCATTTTGGGAGGTCCGGACACGTCTACAGCGTCGGACGGAGACCCAGTACTTC
few,TRBJ2-1,TRBV19,.,CASSMRYYPPYNEQFF,TGTGCCAGTAGTATGCGGTATTACCCCCCCTACAATGAGCAGTTCTTC
.,TRBJ1-5,TRBV27,.,CASSIQVTQPQHF,TGTGCCAGCAGTATACAGGTTACTCAGCCCCAGCATTTT
.,TRBJ2-1,TRBV3-1/TRBV3-2,TRBD2,CASSQTSGSPYNEQFF,TGTGCCAGCAGCCAGACTAGCGGGAGCCCCTACAATGAGCAGTTCTTC
.,TRBJ1-5,TRBV12-5,TRBD1,CASAKDRGEGWYSNQPQHF,TGTGCTAGTGCCAAAGACAGGGGCGAAGGGTGGTATAGCAATCAGCCCCAGCATTTT
.,TRBJ2-5,TRBV25-1,.,CASSEYGGETQYF,TGTGCCAGCAGTGAATATGGAGGAGAGACCCAGTACTTC
.,TRBJ1-5,TRBV12-3/TRBV12-4,.,CASSLGRVQPQHF,TGTGCCAGCAGTTTAGGGCGGGTTCAGCCCCAGCATTTT
.,TRBJ2-1,TRBV11-2,.,CASSLRRELNNEQFF,TGTGCCAGCAGCTTGCGCCGGGAGTTAAACAATGAGCAGTTCTTC
.,TRBJ2-4,TRBV2,TRBD2,CASSLVAGYLAKNIQYF,TGTGCCAGCAGTCTGGTAGCGGGATACTTAGCCAAAAACATTCAGTACTTC
.,TRBJ2-7,TRBV28,.,CASRSRGRSYEQYF,TGTGCCAGCAGGTCGCGGGGCCGCTCCTACGAGCAGTACTTC
once,TRBJ1-2,TRBV24-1,.,CATARGGWFYGYTF,TGTGCCACCGCTCGGGGGGGGTGGTTCTATGGCTACACCTTC
.,TRBJ2-1,TRBV28,.,CVGHLMNNEQFF,TGTGTGGGGCATCTGATGAACAATGAGCAGTTCTTC
.,TRBJ1-2,TRBV7-9,.,CASSPTTTDYGYTF,TGTGCCAGCAGCCCCACGACGACAGACTATGGCTACACCTTC
few,TRBJ1-4,TRBV3-1/TRBV3-2,.,CASSQVDTSTNEKLFF,TGTGCCAGCAGCCAAGTTGACACTTCAACTAATGAAAAACTGTTTTTT
.,TRBJ1-2,TRBV9,.,CASSGNNYGYTF,TGTGCCAGCAGCGGTAATAACTATGGCTACACCTTC
.,TRBJ2-7,TRBV19,.,CASSWGHSYEQYF,TGTGCCAGTAGCTGGGGACACTCCTACGAGCAGTACTTC
few,TRBJ2-7,TRBV20-1,.,CSARTSYEQYF,TGCAGTGCTCGGACTTCCTACGAGCAGTACTTC
.,TRBJ2-7,TRBV7-9,.,CASSPRGGPNSYEQYF,TGTGCCAGCAGCCCTCGCGGGGGCCCAAACTCCTACGAGCAGTACTTC
.,TRBJ2-2,TRBV18,TRBD2,CASSREPTGTSWSGELFF,TGTGCCAGCTCGCGAGAACCTACCGGGACTAGTTGGTCCGGGGAGCTGTTTTTT
.,TRBJ2-3,TRBV19,TRBD1,CASGTGAYTQYF,TGTGCCAGCGGGACAGGGGCTTATACGCAGTATTTT
few,TRBJ2-1,TRBV5-5,TRBD2,CASSLVGTSGSYSSYNEQFF,TGTGCCAGCAGCTTGGTCGGGACTAGCGGGTCCTATAGCTCCTACAATGAGCAGTTCTTC
.,TRBJ1-5,TRBV12-3/TRBV12-4,.,CASGRDRQPQHF,TGTGCCAGCGGCAGGGATCGCCAGCCCCAGCATTTT
.,TRBJ1-5,TRBV30,.,CAWSGQRNQPQHF,TGTGCCTGGAGTGGACAGCGCAATCAGCCCCAGCATTTT
.,TRBJ2-3,TRBV14,.,CASSQVTGWGTDTQYF,TGTGCCAGCAGCCAAGTTACAGGGTGGGGCACAGATACGCAGTATTTT
.,TRBJ1-2,TRBV13,TRBD1,CASSSRPLQGAYGYTF,TGTGCCAGCAGCTCCCGCCCTTTACAGGGGGCGTATGGCTACACCTTC
.,TRBJ2-7,TRBV27,TRBD2,CASTGTSGWGSYEQYF,TGTGCCAGCACCGGGACTAGCGGATGGGGCTCCTACGAGCAGTACTTC
.,TRBJ1-4,TRBV2,TRBD1,CASSGVWRQGGKLFF,TGTGCCAGCAGTGGCGTATGGAGACAGGGTGGCAAACTGTTTTTT
once,TRBJ1-5,TRBV24-1,.,CATQKGGGHQPQHF,TGTGCCACCCAGAAGGGAGGGGGGCATCAGCCCCAGCATTTT
.,TRBJ2-2,TRBV7-9,.,CASSSGPTNTGELFF,TGTGCCAGCAGCTCAGGGCCCACGAACACCGGGGAGCTGTTTTTT
.,TRBJ1-1,TRBV6-6,TRBD1,CASNPDRDTEAFF,TGTGCCAGCAATCCGGACAGGGACACTGAAGCTTTCTTT
.,TRBJ1-2,TRBV10-3,TRBD1,CAIRGTGGDGYTF,TGTGCCATCAGGGGGACAGGGGGCGATGGCTACACCTTC